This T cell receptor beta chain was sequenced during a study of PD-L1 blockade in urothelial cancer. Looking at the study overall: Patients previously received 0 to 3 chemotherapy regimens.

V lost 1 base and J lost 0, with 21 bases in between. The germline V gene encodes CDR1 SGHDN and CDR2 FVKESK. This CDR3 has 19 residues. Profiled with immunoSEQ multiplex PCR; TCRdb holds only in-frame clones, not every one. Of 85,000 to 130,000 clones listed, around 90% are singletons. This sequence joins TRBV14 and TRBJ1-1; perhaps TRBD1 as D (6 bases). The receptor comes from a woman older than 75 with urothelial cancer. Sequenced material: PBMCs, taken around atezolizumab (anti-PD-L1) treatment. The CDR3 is CASSQARGAQAFMNTEAFF. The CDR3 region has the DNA TGTGCCAGCAGCCAAGCTCGGGGGGCGCAGGCTTTCATGAACACTGAAGCTTTCTTT. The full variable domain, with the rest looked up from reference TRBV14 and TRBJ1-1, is EAGVTQFPSHSVIEKGQTVTLRCDPISGHDNLYWYRRVMGKEIKFLLHFVKESKQDESGMPNNRFLAERTGGTYSTLKVQPAELEDSGVYFCASSQARGAQAFMNTEAFFGQGTRLTVV.